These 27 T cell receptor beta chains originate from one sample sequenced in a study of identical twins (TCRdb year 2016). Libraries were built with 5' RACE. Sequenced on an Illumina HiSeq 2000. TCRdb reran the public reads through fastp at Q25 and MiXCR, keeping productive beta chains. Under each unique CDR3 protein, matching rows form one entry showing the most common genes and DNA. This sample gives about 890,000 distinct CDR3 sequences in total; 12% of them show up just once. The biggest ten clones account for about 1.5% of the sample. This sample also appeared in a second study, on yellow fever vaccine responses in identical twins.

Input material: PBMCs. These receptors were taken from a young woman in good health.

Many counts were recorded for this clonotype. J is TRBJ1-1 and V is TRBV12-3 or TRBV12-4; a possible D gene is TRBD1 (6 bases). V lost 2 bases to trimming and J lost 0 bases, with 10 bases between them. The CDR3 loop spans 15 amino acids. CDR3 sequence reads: CASSLRGDMNTEAFF. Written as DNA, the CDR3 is TGTGCCAGCAGTTTAAGGGGGGACATGAACACTGAAGCTTTCTTT.

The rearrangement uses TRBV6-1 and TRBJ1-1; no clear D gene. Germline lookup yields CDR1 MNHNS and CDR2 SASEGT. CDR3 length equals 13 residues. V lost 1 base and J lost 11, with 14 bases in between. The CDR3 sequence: CASSEDRWTTAFF. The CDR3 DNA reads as TGTGCCAGCAGTGAAGACCGCTGGACGACGGCTTTCTTT.

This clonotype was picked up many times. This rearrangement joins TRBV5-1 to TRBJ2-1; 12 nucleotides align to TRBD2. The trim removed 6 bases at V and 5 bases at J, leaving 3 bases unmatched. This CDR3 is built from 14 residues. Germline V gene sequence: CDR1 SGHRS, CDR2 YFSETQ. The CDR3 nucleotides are TGCGCCAGCACCAGGACTAGCGGGAACAATGAGCAGTTCTTC. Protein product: CASTRTSGNNEQFF.

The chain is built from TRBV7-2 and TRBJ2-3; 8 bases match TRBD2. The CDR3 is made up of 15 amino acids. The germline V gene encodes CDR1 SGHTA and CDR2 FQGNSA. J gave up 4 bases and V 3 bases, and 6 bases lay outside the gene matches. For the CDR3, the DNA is TGTGCCAGCAGCTTGGCGGGCGGGAGGCCAGATACGCAGTATTTT. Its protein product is CASSLAGGRPDTQYF.

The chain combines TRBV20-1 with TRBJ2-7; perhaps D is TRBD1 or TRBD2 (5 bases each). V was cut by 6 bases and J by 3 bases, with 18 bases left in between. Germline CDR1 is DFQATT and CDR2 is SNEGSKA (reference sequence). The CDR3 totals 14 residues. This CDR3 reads CSAQGEGQFYEQYV. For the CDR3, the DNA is TGCAGTGCCCAGGGTGAGGGGCAGTTCTACGAGCAGTACGTC.

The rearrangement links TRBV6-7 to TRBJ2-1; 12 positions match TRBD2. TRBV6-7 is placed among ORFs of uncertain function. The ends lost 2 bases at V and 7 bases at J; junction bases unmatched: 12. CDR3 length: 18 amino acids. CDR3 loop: CASSYPCALAGGGNEQFF. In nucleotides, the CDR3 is TGTGCCAGCAGTTACCCATGCGCGCTAGCGGGAGGGGGAAATGAGCAGTTCTTC.

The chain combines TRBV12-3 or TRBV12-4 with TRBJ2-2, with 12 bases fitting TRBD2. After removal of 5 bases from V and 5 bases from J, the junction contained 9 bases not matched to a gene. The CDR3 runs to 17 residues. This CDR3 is CASSALAGGPGTGELFF. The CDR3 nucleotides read TGTGCCAGCAGTGCCCTAGCGGGGGGGCCCGGGACCGGGGAGCTGTTTTTT.

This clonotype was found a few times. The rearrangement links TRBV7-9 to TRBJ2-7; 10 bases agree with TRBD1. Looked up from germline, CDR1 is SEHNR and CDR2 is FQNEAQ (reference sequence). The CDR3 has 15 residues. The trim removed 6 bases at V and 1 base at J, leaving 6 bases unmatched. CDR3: CASSRDRGSSYEQYF. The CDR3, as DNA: TGTGCCAGCAGTCGGGACAGGGGATCATCCTACGAGCAGTACTTC.

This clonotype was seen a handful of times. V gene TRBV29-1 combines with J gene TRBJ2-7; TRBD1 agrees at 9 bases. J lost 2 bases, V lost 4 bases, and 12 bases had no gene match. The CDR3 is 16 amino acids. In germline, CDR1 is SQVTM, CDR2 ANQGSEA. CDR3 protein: CSVGSTGGQSPYEQYF. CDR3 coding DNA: TGCAGCGTTGGTAGTACAGGGGGCCAGTCTCCCTACGAGCAGTACTTC.

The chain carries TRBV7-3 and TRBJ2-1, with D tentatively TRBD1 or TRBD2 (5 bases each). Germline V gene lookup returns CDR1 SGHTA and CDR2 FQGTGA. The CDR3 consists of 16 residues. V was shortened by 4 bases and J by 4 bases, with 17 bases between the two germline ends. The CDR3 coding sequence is TGTGCCAGCAGCTCGCGGACCGGGGCGCCGTACAATGAGCAGTTCTTC. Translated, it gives CASSSRTGAPYNEQFF.

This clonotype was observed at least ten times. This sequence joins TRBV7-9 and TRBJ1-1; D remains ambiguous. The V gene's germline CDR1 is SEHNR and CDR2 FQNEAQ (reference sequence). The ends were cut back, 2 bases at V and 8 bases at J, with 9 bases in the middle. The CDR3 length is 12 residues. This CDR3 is CASSLLTTEAFF. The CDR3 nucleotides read TGTGCCAGCAGCTTACTCACGACCGAAGCTTTCTTT.

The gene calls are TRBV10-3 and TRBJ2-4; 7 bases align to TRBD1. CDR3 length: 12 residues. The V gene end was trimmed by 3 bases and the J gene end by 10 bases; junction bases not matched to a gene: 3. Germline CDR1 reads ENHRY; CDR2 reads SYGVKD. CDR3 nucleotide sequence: TGTGCCATCAGTGAAGGGGGCAAGATTCAGTACTTC. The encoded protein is CAISEGGKIQYF.

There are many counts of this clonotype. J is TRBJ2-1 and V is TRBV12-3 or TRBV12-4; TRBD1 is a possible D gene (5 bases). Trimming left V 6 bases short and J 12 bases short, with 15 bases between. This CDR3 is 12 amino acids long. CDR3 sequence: CASSPGNYGQFF. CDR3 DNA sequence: TGTGCCAGCAGCCCAGGGAACTATGGGCAGTTCTTC.

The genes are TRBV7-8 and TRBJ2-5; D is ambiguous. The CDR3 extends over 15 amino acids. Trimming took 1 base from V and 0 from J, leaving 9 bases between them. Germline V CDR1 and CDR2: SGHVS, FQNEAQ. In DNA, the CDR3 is TGTGCCAGCAGCTTAGATTACGGGTACCAAGAGACCCAGTACTTC. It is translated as CASSLDYGYQETQYF.

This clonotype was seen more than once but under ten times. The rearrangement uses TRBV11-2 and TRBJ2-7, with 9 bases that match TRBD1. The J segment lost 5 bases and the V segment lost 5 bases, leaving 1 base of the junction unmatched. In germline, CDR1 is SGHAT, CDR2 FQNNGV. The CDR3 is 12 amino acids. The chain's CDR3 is CASSRTGDEQYV. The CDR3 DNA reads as TGTGCCAGCAGCCGGACAGGGGACGAGCAGTACGTC.

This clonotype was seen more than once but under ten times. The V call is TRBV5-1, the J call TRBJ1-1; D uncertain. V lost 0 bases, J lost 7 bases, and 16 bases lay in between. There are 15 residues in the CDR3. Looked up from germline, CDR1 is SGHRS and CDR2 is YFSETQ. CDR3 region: CASSLELSGFGEAFF. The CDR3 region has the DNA TGCGCCAGCAGCTTGGAATTATCGGGATTCGGTGAAGCTTTCTTT. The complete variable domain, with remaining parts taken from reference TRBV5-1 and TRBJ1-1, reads KAGVTQTPRYLIKTRGQQVTLSCSPISGHRSVSWYQQTPGQGLQFLFEYFSETQRNKGNFPGRFSGRQFSNSRSEMNVSTLELGDSALYLCASSLELSGFGEAFFGQGTRLTVV.

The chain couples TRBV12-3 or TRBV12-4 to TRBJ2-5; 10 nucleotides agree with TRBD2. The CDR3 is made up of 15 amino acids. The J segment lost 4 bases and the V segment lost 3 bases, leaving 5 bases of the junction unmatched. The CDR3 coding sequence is TGTGCCAGCAGTTTGAGCGGGAGGGCCGGAGAGACCCAGTACTTC. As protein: CASSLSGRAGETQYF.

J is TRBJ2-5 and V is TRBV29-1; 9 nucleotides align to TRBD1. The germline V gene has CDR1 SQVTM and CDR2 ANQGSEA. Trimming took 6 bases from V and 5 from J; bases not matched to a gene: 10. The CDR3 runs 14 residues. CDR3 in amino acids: CSVLRDRAGETQYF. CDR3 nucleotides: TGCAGCGTCCTACGGGACAGGGCAGGGGAGACCCAGTACTTC.

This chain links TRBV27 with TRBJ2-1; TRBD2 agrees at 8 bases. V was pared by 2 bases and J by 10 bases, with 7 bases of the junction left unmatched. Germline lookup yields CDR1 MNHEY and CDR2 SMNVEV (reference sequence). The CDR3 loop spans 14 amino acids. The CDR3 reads CASSLRAGVLEQFF. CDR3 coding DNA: TGTGCCAGCAGTTTAAGAGCGGGGGTACTCGAGCAGTTCTTC.

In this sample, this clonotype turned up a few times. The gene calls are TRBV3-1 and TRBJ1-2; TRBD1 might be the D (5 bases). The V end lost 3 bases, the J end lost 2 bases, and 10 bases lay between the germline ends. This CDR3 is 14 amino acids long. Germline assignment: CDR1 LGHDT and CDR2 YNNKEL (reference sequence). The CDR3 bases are TGTGCCAGCAGCCATGGAGACAGAAACTATGGCTACACCTTC. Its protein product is CASSHGDRNYGYTF.

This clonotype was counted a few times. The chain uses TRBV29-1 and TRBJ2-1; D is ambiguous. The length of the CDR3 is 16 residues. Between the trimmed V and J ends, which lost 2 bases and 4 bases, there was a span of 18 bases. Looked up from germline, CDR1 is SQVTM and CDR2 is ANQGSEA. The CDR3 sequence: CSVERRPATTYNEQFF. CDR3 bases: TGCAGCGTTGAAAGACGGCCAGCTACTACGTACAATGAGCAGTTCTTC.

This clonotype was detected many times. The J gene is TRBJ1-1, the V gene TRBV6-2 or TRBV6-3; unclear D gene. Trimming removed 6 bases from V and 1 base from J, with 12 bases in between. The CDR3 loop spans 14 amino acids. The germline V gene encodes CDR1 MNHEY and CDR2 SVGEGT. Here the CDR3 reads CASRRLGENTEAFF. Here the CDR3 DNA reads TGTGCCAGCAGACGACTCGGGGAGAACACTGAAGCTTTCTTT.

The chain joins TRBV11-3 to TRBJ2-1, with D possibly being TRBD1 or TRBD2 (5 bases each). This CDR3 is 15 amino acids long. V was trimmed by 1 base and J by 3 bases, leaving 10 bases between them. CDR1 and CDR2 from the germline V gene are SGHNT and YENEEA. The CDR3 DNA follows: TGTGCCAGCAGCTTAGTCTGGGACGTCTACAATGAGCAGTTCTTC. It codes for CASSLVWDVYNEQFF.

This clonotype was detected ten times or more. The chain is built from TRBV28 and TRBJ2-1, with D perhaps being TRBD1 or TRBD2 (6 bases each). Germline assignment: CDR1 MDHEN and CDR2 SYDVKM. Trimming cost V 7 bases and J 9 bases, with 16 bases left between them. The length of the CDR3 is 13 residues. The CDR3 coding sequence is TGTGCCAGCACGGGGGCTAACATCATTGAGCAGTTCTTC. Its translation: CASTGANIIEQFF.

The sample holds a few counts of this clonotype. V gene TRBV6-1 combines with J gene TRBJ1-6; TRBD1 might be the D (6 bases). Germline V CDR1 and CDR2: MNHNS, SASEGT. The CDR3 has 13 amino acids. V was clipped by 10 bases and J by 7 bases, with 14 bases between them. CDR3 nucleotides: TGTGCCATCGGCCGGGACAAGAATTCACCCCTCCACTTT. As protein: CAIGRDKNSPLHF.

The CDR3 loop reads CASSPNTVEQYV. Written as DNA, the CDR3 is TGTGCCAGCAGTCCGAACACGGTCGAGCAGTACGTC. The chain employs TRBV2 and TRBJ2-7; unclear D gene. CDR1 SNHLY and CDR2 FYNNEI come from the germline V gene. There are 12 residues in the CDR3. The ends were cut back, 5 bases at V and 6 bases at J, with 11 bases in the middle.

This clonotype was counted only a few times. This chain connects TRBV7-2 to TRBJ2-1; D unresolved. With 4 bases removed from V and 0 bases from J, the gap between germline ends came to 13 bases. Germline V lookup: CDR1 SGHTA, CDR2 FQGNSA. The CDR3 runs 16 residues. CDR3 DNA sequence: TGTGCCAGCAGCTCGAATTCCATACCCTCCTACAATGAGCAGTTCTTC. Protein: CASSSNSIPSYNEQFF.